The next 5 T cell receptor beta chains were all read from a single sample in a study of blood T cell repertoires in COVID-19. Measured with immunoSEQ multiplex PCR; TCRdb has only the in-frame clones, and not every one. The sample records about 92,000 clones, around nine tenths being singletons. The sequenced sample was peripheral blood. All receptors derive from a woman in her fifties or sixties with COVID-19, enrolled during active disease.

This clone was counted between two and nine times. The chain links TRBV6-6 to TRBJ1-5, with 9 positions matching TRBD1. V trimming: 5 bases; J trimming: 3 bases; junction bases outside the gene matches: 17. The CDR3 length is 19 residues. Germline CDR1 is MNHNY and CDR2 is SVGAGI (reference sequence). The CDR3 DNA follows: TGTGCCAGCAGTCCCAGAGGGGACAGGGTCGGAGCATTCAATCAGCCCCAGCATTTT. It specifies CASSPRGDRVGAFNQPQHF.

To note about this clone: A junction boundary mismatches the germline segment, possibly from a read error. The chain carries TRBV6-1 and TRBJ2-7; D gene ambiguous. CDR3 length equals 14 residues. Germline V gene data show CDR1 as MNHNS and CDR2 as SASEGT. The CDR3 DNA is TGTGCCAGCAATGAAGGGCCCCTCTCCTACGAGCAGTACTTC. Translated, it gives CASNEGPLSYEQYF.

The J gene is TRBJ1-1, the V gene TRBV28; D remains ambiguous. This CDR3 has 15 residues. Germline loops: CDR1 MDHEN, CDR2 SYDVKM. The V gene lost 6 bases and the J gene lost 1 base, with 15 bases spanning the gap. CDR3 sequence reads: CASSPRWEGNTEAFF. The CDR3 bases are TGTGCCAGCAGCCCCCGTTGGGAGGGGAACACTGAAGCTTTCTTT.

The CDR3 coding sequence is TGTGCCAGTAGTTACTCGGGGACAGGGGTCTTCGAGCAGTACTTC. This encodes CASSYSGTGVFEQYF. This chain joins TRBV19 and TRBJ2-7, with TRBD1 matching over 10 bases. Germline assignment: CDR1 LNHDA and CDR2 SQIVND (reference sequence). V shed 5 bases and J 6 bases; nucleotides not matched to a gene: 10. This CDR3 region has 15 residues.

The CDR3 nucleotides read TGCGCCAGCAGCGAGCTAGCGGGGGGCCGGTACGAGCAGTACTTC. This encodes CASSELAGGRYEQYF. The V gene is TRBV5-1, the J gene TRBJ2-7; 11 bases match TRBD2. The ends lost 4 bases at V and 4 bases at J; junction bases unmatched: 7. This CDR3 is 15 amino acids long. CDR1 and CDR2 (germline): SGHRS, YFSETQ. The whole variable domain, remainder taken from reference TRBV5-1 and TRBJ2-7, is KAGVTQTPRYLIKTRGQQVTLSCSPISGHRSVSWYQQTPGQGLQFLFEYFSETQRNKGNFPGRFSGRQFSNSRSEMNVSTLELGDSALYLCASSELAGGRYEQYFGPGTRLTVT.